Presented here are 25 T cell receptor beta chains from one specimen sequenced in a study of cytomegalovirus exposure and HLA in healthy donors. Data came from immunoSEQ multiplex PCR; TCRdb stores just in-frame clones and leaves some out. The top ten hold over 0.95% of the sample, which has around 300,000 clones, approximately 83% seen once. Material for sequencing was PBMCs. These receptor sequences come from a woman younger than 30 in good health and CMV-seronegative.

This chain joins TRBV6-5 and TRBJ2-5; the D gene is possibly TRBD2 (5 bases). The CDR3 totals 12 residues. Germline CDR1 is MNHEY and CDR2 is SVGAGI. Between the trimmed V and J ends, which lost 4 bases and 5 bases, there was a span of 8 bases. The CDR3 bases are TGTGCCAGCAGTTCTACGGGGGAGACCCAGTACTTC. Protein product: CASSSTGETQYF.

As to this clone: The same CDR3 can be traced to other DNA sequences in this sample. V gene TRBV7-2 combines with J gene TRBJ2-5; TRBD2 matches at 13 bases. CDR3 length: 16 residues. Germline lookup yields CDR1 SGHTA and CDR2 FQGNSA. The ends lost 1 base at V and 5 bases at J; junction bases unmatched: 4. The CDR3 DNA is TGTGCCAGCAGCTTAGGGGGACTAGCGGGGCGGGAGACCCAGTACTTC. Translating it yields CASSLGGLAGRETQYF.

This chain connects TRBV29-1 to TRBJ1-1; 8 bases agree with TRBD1. The V gene end was trimmed by 7 bases and the J gene end by 6 bases; junction bases not matched to a gene: 10. Germline-derived CDR1 and CDR2 are SQVTM and ANQGSEA. This CDR3 contains 13 residues. CDR3 coding DNA: TGCAGCGCCCCTTCAGGGGGCGGTTCTGAAGCTTTCTTT. It specifies CSAPSGGGSEAFF.

The V and J genes are TRBV4-1 and TRBJ1-5, with 8 bases identical to TRBD1. CDR1 is MGHRA and CDR2 is YSYEKL in the germline V gene. This CDR3 contains 13 residues. Trimming at V came to 6 bases and at J to 5 bases, leaving 3 bases not matched to a gene. CDR3 residues: CASSHRGDQPQHF. The DNA of the CDR3 is TGCGCCAGCAGTCACAGGGGGGATCAGCCCCAGCATTTT.

This clone was recorded once. The rearrangement uses TRBV11-3 and TRBJ2-1; D is possibly TRBD1 (5 bases). The CDR3 has 11 residues. Per the germline V gene, CDR1 is SGHNT and CDR2 is YENEEA. The V gene lost 5 bases and the J gene lost 10 bases, with 9 bases spanning the gap. CDR3 protein: CASSPHREQFF. Written as DNA, the CDR3 is TGTGCCAGCAGCCCTCACAGGGAGCAGTTCTTC.

This sequence joins TRBV5-1 and TRBJ2-1, with a tentative D call TRBD1 (6 bases). CDR3 length: 11 residues. Trimming left V 0 bases short and J 13 bases short, with 8 bases between. Germline CDR1 SGHRS, CDR2 YFSETQ. The CDR3 DNA reads as TGCGCCAGCAGCTTGGAGGGGGTACAGTTCTTC. It yields the protein CASSLEGVQFF.

The chain is built from TRBV11-3 and TRBJ1-1, with 8 positions matching TRBD1. Losses at the gene ends were 5 bases for V and 6 bases for J; bases not matched to a gene: 8. Germline assignment: CDR1 SGHNT and CDR2 YENEEA. CDR3 length: 14 amino acids. The CDR3 sequence: CASSPGQGGSEAFF. For the CDR3, the DNA is TGTGCCAGCAGCCCCGGACAGGGAGGGTCTGAAGCTTTCTTT.

The rearrangement joins TRBV19 to TRBJ1-2, with 7 nucleotides matching TRBD1. The V gene's germline CDR1 is LNHDA and CDR2 SQIVND (reference sequence). This CDR3 is built from 12 residues. V lost 7 bases, J lost 8 bases, and 7 bases stayed unmatched. CDR3 sequence reads: CASTSTGLGYTF. The CDR3 coding sequence is TGTGCCAGTACCTCGACAGGGTTAGGCTACACCTTC.

The V call is TRBV7-2, the J call TRBJ1-5; D gene unclear. This CDR3 is 14 amino acids long. V shed 3 bases and J shed 7 bases, with 13 bases lying between them. Germline V gene data show CDR1 as SGHTA and CDR2 as FQGNSA. CDR3 sequence: CASSLRSDHQPQHF. The DNA for the CDR3 is TGTGCCAGCAGCTTGCGTAGTGATCACCAGCCCCAGCATTTT.

The sample holds a few counts of this clone. The same CDR3 is also encoded by other DNA sequences in this sample. The CDR3 loop reads CASSPLGGGYTF. For the CDR3, the DNA is TGTGCCAGCTCACCGCTCGGAGGTGGCTACACCTTC. The rearrangement uses TRBV18 and TRBJ1-2; D gene uncertain. The CDR3 is 12 residues long. The V end lost 3 bases, the J end lost 7 bases, and 9 bases lay between the germline ends. CDR1 and CDR2 (germline): KGHSH, LQKENI.

This clone was counted between two and nine times. This chain uses TRBV5-1 with TRBJ1-2; 9 positions agree with TRBD1. This CDR3 is built from 16 residues. CDR1 is SGHRS and CDR2 is YFSETQ in the germline V gene. The J segment lost 8 bases and the V segment lost 0 bases, leaving 11 bases of the junction unmatched. The CDR3 is CASSLGLGQGTRGYTF. In DNA, the CDR3 is TGCGCCAGCAGCTTGGGACTGGGACAGGGAACAAGAGGCTACACCTTC. Looking up the rest from reference TRBV5-1 and TRBJ1-2 gives the full variable domain: KAGVTQTPRYLIKTRGQQVTLSCSPISGHRSVSWYQQTPGQGLQFLFEYFSETQRNKGNFPGRFSGRQFSNSRSEMNVSTLELGDSALYLCASSLGLGQGTRGYTFGSGTRLTVV.

V gene TRBV10-3 combines with J gene TRBJ1-4, with 9 bases fitting TRBD1. The CDR3 covers 18 residues. The V gene's germline CDR1 is ENHRY and CDR2 SYGVKD. V dropped 0 bases and J dropped 1; count of bases not matched to a gene: 6. The chain's CDR3 is CAISESPDRGVTNEKLFF. The CDR3 DNA follows: TGTGCCATCAGTGAGTCCCCGGACAGGGGCGTAACTAATGAAAAACTGTTTTTT.

The rearrangement links TRBV6-5 to TRBJ1-2; D is unclear. The germline V gene encodes CDR1 MNHEY and CDR2 SVGAGI. CDR3 length: 14 residues. Trimming pared 5 bases from V and 4 bases from J, leaving 14 bases between. CDR3 residues: CASSEFPAFYGYTF. CDR3 DNA sequence: TGTGCCAGCAGTGAATTCCCAGCGTTCTATGGCTACACCTTC.

The J gene is TRBJ1-2, the V gene TRBV28; 11 bases are shared with TRBD1. Germline values: CDR1 MDHEN, CDR2 SYDVKM. The CDR3 is made up of 15 amino acids. Losses at the gene ends were 3 bases for V and 8 bases for J; bases not matched to a gene: 8. CDR3 in DNA: TGTGCCAGCAGTTTTTCCGGGACAGGGGGATTCGGCTACACCTTC. Its translation is CASSFSGTGGFGYTF.

The rearrangement joins TRBV10-3 to TRBJ1-2, with a tentative D call TRBD1 (6 bases). Trimming stripped 5 bases from V and 8 bases from J, with 15 bases between. CDR3 length: 13 residues. Germline V gene lookup returns CDR1 ENHRY and CDR2 SYGVKD. CDR3 sequence reads: CAISTGPQGGYTF. In DNA form, the CDR3 reads TGTGCCATCAGTACAGGGCCCCAGGGAGGCTACACCTTC.

This rearrangement joins TRBV29-1 to TRBJ1-2; 8 bases fit TRBD1. This CDR3 is built from 11 residues. Germline values: CDR1 SQVTM, CDR2 ANQGSEA. Unmatched junction bases numbered 6, after V lost 7 bases and J lost 8 bases. CDR3 sequence: CSARDRQGYTF. The CDR3 DNA reads TGCAGCGCCAGGGACAGGCAAGGCTACACCTTC.

This rearrangement joins TRBV6-1 to TRBJ2-1; TRBD2 is a possible D gene (5 bases). CDR3 length: 14 amino acids. The V end was cut by 6 bases, the J end by 5 bases, with 14 bases between. Per the germline V gene, CDR1 is MNHNS and CDR2 is SASEGT. CDR3 sequence reads: CASSQRAPDNEQFF. CDR3 sequence (DNA): TGTGCCAGCAGCCAGAGGGCCCCGGACAATGAGCAGTTCTTC.

The CDR3 coding sequence is TGTGCCAGCAGTGAAGCTCTCCGGGGTATCTCCTACGAGCAGTACTTC. Its translation is CASSEALRGISYEQYF. The genes are TRBV6-1 and TRBJ2-7, with D possibly TRBD2 on 5 matching bases. CDR3 length: 16 residues. CDR1 is MNHNS and CDR2 is SASEGT in the germline V gene. Trimming stripped 0 bases from V and 0 bases from J, with 12 bases between.

DNA of the CDR3: TGCGCCAGCAGCCCAGGACAGGGGGACAGCTCCTACGAGCAGTACTTC. Protein product: CASSPGQGDSSYEQYF. This rearrangement joins TRBV5-1 to TRBJ2-7; 10 bases are a match to TRBD1. The ends lost 4 bases at V and 0 bases at J; junction bases unmatched: 7. CDR3 size: 16 residues. From germline, CDR1 is SGHRS and CDR2 YFSETQ.

This chain joins TRBV4-3 and TRBJ2-7; D is undetermined. Trimming left V 6 bases short and J 1 base short, with 10 bases between. This CDR3 contains 13 residues. Germline V lookup: CDR1 LGHNA, CDR2 YSLEER. CDR3 loop: CASSNHRSYEQYF. DNA of the CDR3: TGCGCCAGCAGTAATCATAGATCCTACGAGCAGTACTTC.

The chain uses TRBV5-1 and TRBJ1-3; TRBD1 is a possible D gene (6 bases). The V end was cut by 2 bases, the J end by 4 bases, with 10 bases between. The CDR3 has 14 amino acids. CDR1 and CDR2 from the germline V gene are SGHRS and YFSETQ. The CDR3 is CASSLGQNGNTIYF. As DNA, the CDR3 is TGCGCCAGCAGCTTAGGACAGAACGGAAACACCATATATTTT.

This clone has more than one count but fewer than ten. DNA for the CDR3: TGTGCCAGTAGTTTGGGACAGGGTCCCTACGAGCAGTACTTC. Translated, it gives CASSLGQGPYEQYF. This chain links TRBV19 with TRBJ2-7, with TRBD1 matching over 9 bases. CDR1 and CDR2 (germline): LNHDA, SQIVND (reference sequence). The CDR3 has 14 residues. J was trimmed by 2 bases and V by 5 bases; bases with no gene match: 4.

V is TRBV4-1 and J is TRBJ1-1; D is possibly TRBD1 (5 bases). The V end was cut by 7 bases, the J end by 1 base, with 19 bases between. From germline, CDR1 is MGHRA and CDR2 YSYEKL. There are 16 residues in the CDR3. CDR3 loop: CASNFGHVGRNTEAFF. The CDR3 nucleotides read TGCGCCAGCAACTTCGGACACGTCGGGAGGAACACTGAAGCTTTCTTT.

This chain links TRBV27 with TRBJ2-1; 8 nucleotides line up with TRBD2. The V gene end was trimmed by 2 bases and the J gene end by 4 bases; junction bases not matched to a gene: 10. CDR1 MNHEY and CDR2 SMNVEV come from the germline V gene (reference sequence). This CDR3 comprises 17 residues. CDR3 nucleotides: TGTGCCAGCAGTTTACGGGCGGGAGGACCGAAATACAATGAGCAGTTCTTC. As protein: CASSLRAGGPKYNEQFF.

The chain combines TRBV29-1 with TRBJ2-3; TRBD1 agrees at 7 bases. The junction had 9 bases not matched to a gene; V was cut back by 7 bases and J by 2 bases. The germline CDR1 and CDR2 sequences are SQVTM and ANQGSEA. The CDR3 is made up of 14 amino acids. CDR3 sequence (DNA): TGCAGCGCGTCTCCGGGACAGCTCACAGATACGCAGTATTTT. This codes for CSASPGQLTDTQYF.